This TCR beta chain appears in the sequencing data of a study of blood T cell repertoires in COVID-19. Study-wide context: Collection of acute and convalescent COVID-19 samples took place in the United States, Italy and Spain. Sample material is recorded as cDNA or gDNA derived from T cells, B-cell-depleted T cells, or PBMCs.

Sequencing used immunoSEQ multiplex PCR; TCRdb keeps in-frame clones, though not all of them. The table records 28,000 or so clones, about 90% of them present only once. The germline gives CDR1 SQVTM, CDR2 ANQGSEA. The ends were cut back, 4 bases at V and 4 bases at J, with 14 bases in the middle. This CDR3 is 13 amino acids long. This clonotype was sampled from a woman between 50 and 59 years old with active COVID-19. What was sequenced was peripheral blood. The V and J genes are TRBV29-1 and TRBJ2-7, with D unresolved. For the CDR3, the DNA is TGCAGCGTTGGGGCCGACACCGTTTACGAGCAGTACTTC. It encodes CSVGADTVYEQYF.